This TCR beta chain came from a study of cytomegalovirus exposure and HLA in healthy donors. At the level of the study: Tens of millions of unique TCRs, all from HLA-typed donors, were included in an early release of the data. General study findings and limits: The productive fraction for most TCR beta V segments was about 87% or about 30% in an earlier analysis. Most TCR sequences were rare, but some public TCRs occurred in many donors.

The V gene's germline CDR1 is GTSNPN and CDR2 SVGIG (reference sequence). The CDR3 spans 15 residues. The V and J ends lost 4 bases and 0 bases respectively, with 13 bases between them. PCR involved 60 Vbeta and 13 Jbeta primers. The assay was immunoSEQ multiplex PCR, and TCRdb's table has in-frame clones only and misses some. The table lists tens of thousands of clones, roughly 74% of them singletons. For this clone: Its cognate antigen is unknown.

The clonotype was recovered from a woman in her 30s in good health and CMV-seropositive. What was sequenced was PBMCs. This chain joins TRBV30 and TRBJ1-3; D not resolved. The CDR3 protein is CAWTSGLISGNTIYF. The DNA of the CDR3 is TGTGCCTGGACCAGTGGGCTTATCTCTGGAAACACCATATATTTT. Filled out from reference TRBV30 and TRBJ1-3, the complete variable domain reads SQTIHQWPATLVQPVGSPLSLECTVEGTSNPNLYWYRQAAGRGLQLLFYSVGIGQISSEVPQNLSASRPQDRQFILSSKKLLLSDSGFYLCAWTSGLISGNTIYFGEGSWLTVV.